These 22 T cell receptor beta chains originate from one sample sequenced in a study of Ad26.COV2.S vaccination and SARS-CoV-2 variants. Specified treatment: around 19 received Ad26.COV2.S at low or high dose, single or two shots; a few received placebo; per-sample allocation not given. The samples date from day 63 after the first vaccine or placebo injection. Profiling relied on immunoSEQ multiplex PCR, and the TCRdb table lists in-frame clones only, not all of them. The sample lists 300,000 to 350,000 clones, roughly 90% occurring once. This sample comprised peripheral blood, obtained in a trial of Ad26.COV2.S vaccine versus placebo. These receptors all stem from a person aged 18-65 years who received the Ad26.COV2.S COVID-19 vaccine or a placebo.

This chain joins TRBV15 and TRBJ2-7, with TRBD2 matching over 11 bases. J lost 2 bases, V lost 3 bases, and 6 bases had no gene match. Germline CDR1 reads LNHNV; CDR2 reads YYDKDF (reference sequence). This CDR3 contains 16 residues. DNA of the CDR3: TGTGCCACCAGCAGCGAACTAGCGGGGGCTACCTACGAGCAGTACTTC. Its protein product is CATSSELAGATYEQYF.

This clone was counted only a few times. The junction shows a germline mismatch at one end, possibly a read error. The genes are TRBV10-3 and TRBJ1-2; D might be TRBD1 (5 bases). The CDR3 has 16 amino acids. Germline CDR1 and CDR2: ENHRY and SYGVKD. This CDR3 is CAISVGTRTGIRDCSF. DNA of the CDR3: TGTGCCATCAGTGTGGGGACGAGGACTGGTATAAGGGACTGCTCCTTC.

The chain links TRBV7-8 to TRBJ1-4; possible D gene TRBD1, 6 bases. Per germline, CDR1 SGHVS and CDR2 FQNEAQ. CDR3 length equals 14 residues. The V end lost 2 bases, the J end lost 5 bases, and 9 bases lay between the germline ends. CDR3 in DNA: TGTGCCAGCAGCTTAAGGGGGGGGAATGAAAAACTGTTTTTT. Translated: CASSLRGGNEKLFF.

The V gene is TRBV27, the J gene TRBJ1-1; no clear D gene. V was clipped by 4 bases and J by 7 bases, with 13 bases between them. Germline-derived CDR1 and CDR2 are MNHEY and SMNVEV (reference sequence). This CDR3 has 13 residues. CDR3 DNA sequence: TGTGCCAGCAGTTCACCCAGCCAGGTTGAAGCTTTCTTT. Encoded protein: CASSSPSQVEAFF.

The sample holds a few counts of this clone. The chain links TRBV6-5 to TRBJ2-1, with 16 bases that match TRBD2. Per germline, CDR1 MNHEY and CDR2 SVGAGI. After removal of 6 bases from V and 7 bases from J, the junction contained 3 bases not matched to a gene. The CDR3 runs 15 residues. The CDR3 nucleotides are TGTGCCAGCAGAGGGACTAGCGGGAGGGCGAATGAGCAGTTCTTC. Translating it yields CASRGTSGRANEQFF.

This chain connects TRBV2 to TRBJ2-6; D not resolved. Looked up from germline, CDR1 is SNHLY and CDR2 is FYNNEI. V lost 3 bases to trimming and J lost 0 bases, with 12 bases between them. The CDR3 is made up of 17 amino acids. The CDR3 here is CASSDGTASSGANVLTF. CDR3 bases: TGTGCCAGCAGTGATGGTACAGCGAGCTCTGGGGCCAACGTCCTGACTTTC.

This chain joins TRBV19 and TRBJ2-3; D is possibly TRBD1 (5 bases). V lost 5 bases and J lost 4, with 16 bases in between. The length of the CDR3 is 15 residues. In germline, CDR1 is LNHDA, CDR2 SQIVND (reference sequence). In DNA form, the CDR3 reads TGTGCCAGTAGTTCCAGGGATCGGAAGCCAGATACGCAGTATTTT. It specifies CASSSRDRKPDTQYF.

The rearrangement links TRBV20-1 to TRBJ1-4, with D tentatively TRBD1 (5 bases). The CDR3 sequence is 16 residues long. CDR1 and CDR2 (germline): DFQATT, SNEGSKA (reference sequence). The V and J ends lost 3 bases and 6 bases respectively, with 20 bases between them. The CDR3 DNA is TGCAGTGCTAGTGGGCAGGGAGTATCGGGGTATGAAAAACTGTTTTTT. Protein: CSASGQGVSGYEKLFF.

This chain connects TRBV18 to TRBJ1-1; D perhaps matches TRBD1 (5 bases). Germline values: CDR1 KGHSH, CDR2 LQKENI. CDR3 size: 15 residues. V lost 6 bases and J lost 1, with 15 bases in between. CDR3 bases: TGTGCCAGCTCCCCCGTAGGAGGGGCGAACACTGAAGCTTTCTTT. It specifies CASSPVGGANTEAFF.

The chain links TRBV9 to TRBJ2-1, with D perhaps TRBD1 (6 bases). Germline values: CDR1 SGDLS, CDR2 YYNGEE. V was shortened by 0 bases and J by 8 bases, with 12 bases between the two germline ends. This CDR3 is built from 14 residues. The CDR3 spells CASSVDQGRDEQFF. As DNA, the CDR3 is TGTGCCAGCAGCGTAGACCAGGGGCGGGATGAGCAGTTCTTC.

This chain connects TRBV28 to TRBJ2-1, with D hard to call. Germline CDR1 reads MDHEN; CDR2 reads SYDVKM. The V gene lost 10 bases and the J gene lost 5 bases, with 15 bases spanning the gap. The CDR3 consists of 13 residues. CDR3 loop: CATRIRVDNEQFF. CDR3 bases: TGTGCCACCAGGATTAGGGTTGACAATGAGCAGTTCTTC.

V and J are TRBV7-2 and TRBJ1-4; 9 nucleotides agree with TRBD1. The germline V gene has CDR1 SGHTA and CDR2 FQGNSA. The CDR3 spans 14 residues. The J segment lost 7 bases and the V segment lost 4 bases, leaving 4 bases of the junction unmatched. CDR3 nucleotides: TGTGCCAGCAGCTCGGGACAGGGCGGTGAAAAACTGTTTTTT. As protein: CASSSGQGGEKLFF. The full variable domain, completed using reference TRBV7-2 and TRBJ1-4, is GAGVSQSPSNKVTEKGKDVELRCDPISGHTALYWYRQSLGQGLEFLIYFQGNSAPDKSGLPSDRFSAERTGGSVSTLTIQRTQQEDSAVYLCASSSGQGGEKLFFGSGTQLSVL.

This clone was seen once. The chain employs TRBV7-2 and TRBJ2-1, with unresolved D. This CDR3 has 15 amino acids. Trimming shortened V by 0 bases and J by 0 bases, and 6 bases separated the two germline ends. The germline V gene has CDR1 SGHTA and CDR2 FQGNSA. This CDR3 is CASSLAGVSYNEQFF. The CDR3 DNA is TGTGCCAGCAGCTTAGCGGGCGTCTCCTACAATGAGCAGTTCTTC. The entire variable domain, with the rest obtained from reference TRBV7-2 and TRBJ2-1, is as follows: GAGVSQSPSNKVTEKGKDVELRCDPISGHTALYWYRQSLGQGLEFLIYFQGNSAPDKSGLPSDRFSAERTGGSVSTLTIQRTQQEDSAVYLCASSLAGVSYNEQFFGPGTRLTVL.

The chain combines TRBV30 with TRBJ2-5, with 10 bases lining up with TRBD2. V was pared by 4 bases and J by 5 bases, with 4 bases of the junction left unmatched. The germline gives CDR1 GTSNPN, CDR2 SVGIG (reference sequence). The CDR3 consists of 13 residues. The CDR3 nucleotides are TGTGCCTGGAATAGCGGGAGGCTGGAGACCCAGTACTTC. This sequence encodes CAWNSGRLETQYF.

This clone has just a few counts. This rearrangement joins TRBV19 to TRBJ2-2, with 9 bases lining up with TRBD2. Germline V gene data show CDR1 as LNHDA and CDR2 as SQIVND (reference sequence). V trimming: 6 bases; J trimming: 4 bases; junction bases outside the gene matches: 6. The CDR3 covers 15 residues. CDR3 amino acids: CASRLSGSSTGELFF. In DNA form, the CDR3 reads TGTGCCAGTAGACTTAGCGGGAGTAGCACCGGGGAGCTGTTTTTT. The entire variable domain, with the rest obtained from reference TRBV19 and TRBJ2-2, is as follows: DGGITQSPKYLFRKEGQNVTLSCEQNLNHDAMYWYRQDPGQGLRLIYYSQIVNDFQKGDIAEGYSVSREKKESFPLTVTSAQKNPTAFYLCASRLSGSSTGELFFGEGSRLTVL.

The CDR3 loop is CASSRGIRGGLKTEAFF. Here the CDR3 DNA reads TGCGCCAGCAGCCGAGGCATAAGAGGGGGACTAAAGACCGAAGCTTTCTTT. J is TRBJ1-1 and V is TRBV4-1, with D possibly TRBD1 on 6 matching bases. Trimming cost V 4 bases and J 8 bases, with 26 bases left between them. The CDR3 extends over 17 amino acids. CDR1 is MGHRA, CDR2 YSYEKL, per germline.

V and J are TRBV6-5 and TRBJ2-4, with TRBD2 as a possible D gene (5 bases). The CDR3 covers 15 residues. Deletions cut 0 bases from V and 2 bases from J, with 8 bases between. Germline assignment: CDR1 MNHEY and CDR2 SVGAGI. Here the CDR3 reads CASSYSRGTKNIQYF. DNA of the CDR3: TGTGCCAGCAGTTACTCTCGGGGAACCAAAAACATTCAGTACTTC.

This chain connects TRBV4-1 to TRBJ2-1; 8 nucleotides line up with TRBD2. CDR1 MGHRA and CDR2 YSYEKL come from the germline V gene. This CDR3 is 17 amino acids long. The ends lost 3 bases at V and 4 bases at J; junction bases unmatched: 11. Here the CDR3 DNA reads TGCGCCAGCAGCCAGTACCGCGGGGCGGGGGGTTACAATGAGCAGTTCTTC. It yields the protein CASSQYRGAGGYNEQFF.

The chain is built from TRBV7-9 and TRBJ2-7; TRBD1 agrees at 8 bases. Per the germline V gene, CDR1 is SEHNR and CDR2 is FQNEAQ (reference sequence). The V and J ends lost 5 bases and 3 bases, in that order; junction bases with no gene match: 9. The CDR3 has 15 residues. Here the CDR3 DNA reads TGTGCCAGCAGCCCTCGGACAGGGAGGATCTACGAGCAGTACTTC. Translating it yields CASSPRTGRIYEQYF.

This chain uses TRBV24-1 with TRBJ1-4, with a weak D call TRBD1 (6 bases). V gave up 1 base and J gave up 8 bases, with 13 bases separating them. This CDR3 comprises 15 residues. Germline V CDR1 and CDR2: KGHDR, SFDVKD. This CDR3 is CATSDFEQGREKLFF. DNA of the CDR3: TGTGCCACCAGTGATTTCGAACAGGGACGGGAAAAACTGTTTTTT.

The V call is TRBV28, the J call TRBJ2-7, with 10 positions matching TRBD1. This CDR3 contains 15 residues. The V segment lost 5 bases and the J segment 7 bases; nucleotides outside the gene matches: 11. Germline assignment: CDR1 MDHEN and CDR2 SYDVKM. This chain's CDR3 is CASSPHRQGAGEQYF. The CDR3 coding sequence is TGTGCCAGCAGTCCTCATAGACAGGGGGCAGGTGAGCAGTACTTC.

V gene TRBV7-6 combines with J gene TRBJ2-5, with TRBD2 matching over 10 bases. Germline trimming cut 1 base from V and 4 bases from J; bases unmatched to any gene: 9. Germline lookup yields CDR1 SGHVS and CDR2 FNYEAQ. The CDR3 runs 17 residues. This chain's CDR3 is CASSLGLAGDVRETQYF. The CDR3, as DNA: TGTGCCAGCAGCTTAGGGCTAGCGGGAGATGTTAGAGAGACCCAGTACTTC.